The clone carrying this T cell receptor beta chain was detected many times. Its target is unknown. This entry belongs to a study of T-cell reconstitution after alpha-beta-depleted transplantation in children. Study outcomes and limitations: As was reported, about two months after transplant, alpha-beta T cells came from several hundred expanded graft clones. Recipient T cells and thymic progenitors that survived were the source of the high TCRbeta diversity seen at day 60 in some patients. Hyperexpanded clones declined; after one year, newly produced T cells mostly supplied diversity.

The V end lost 8 bases, the J end lost 6 bases, and 23 bases lay between the germline ends. Germline-derived CDR1 and CDR2 are DFQATT and SNEGSKA (reference sequence). The CDR3 is made up of 14 amino acids. Preparing the TCRbeta library involved the use of unique molecular identifiers. TCRdb re-derived calls from the PCR reads in MiXCR, one entry per CDR3 protein. This table holds roughly 240,000 distinct CDR3 sequences, around 7.8% found once. The clonotype was recovered from a male patient between 5 and 17 years old who had a stem cell transplant for acute lymphoblastic leukemia, so the T cells may come from the graft donor. The input for sequencing was PBMCs, mostly from graft donor cells, taken 180 days after TCRalphabeta/CD19-depleted stem cell transplant. This chain uses TRBV20-1 with TRBJ2-7; D might be TRBD1 (5 bases). Here the CDR3 DNA reads TGCAGTCCTCTCAACCTGGACACATCGTTCGAGCAGTACTTC. Protein: CSPLNLDTSFEQYF.